The 30 T cell receptor beta chains presented below share a single source sample, sequenced in a study of shared clonotypes between healthy human individuals. Generated by immunoSEQ multiplex PCR, the TCRdb table keeps only in-frame clones and is missing some. The table shows nearly 500,000 clones, with about 79% occurring only once. Sequencing used PBMCs. The source is a woman aged 40-49 years in good health. Some clones in this sample may be carry-over from other donors' samples.

V usage is TRBV19 and J usage is TRBJ1-1; a weak D match, TRBD1 (5 bases). Germline CDR1 and CDR2: LNHDA and SQIVND (reference sequence). The CDR3 contains 14 residues. Trimming left V 6 bases short and J 1 base short, with 12 bases between. The CDR3 loop is CASRPQGANTEAFF. CDR3 DNA sequence: TGTGCCAGTAGGCCGCAGGGTGCGAACACTGAAGCTTTCTTT.

CDR3 protein: CATSRDLFGSPEAFF. CDR3 DNA sequence: TGTGCCACCAGCAGAGATCTTTTCGGGTCCCCCGAAGCTTTCTTT. V gene TRBV15 combines with J gene TRBJ1-1; D unclear. The CDR3 totals 15 residues. In germline, CDR1 is LNHNV, CDR2 YYDKDF (reference sequence). The V end lost 0 bases, the J end lost 8 bases, and 16 bases lay between the germline ends.

This clone has just a few counts. The chain combines TRBV7-2 with TRBJ2-1; TRBD1 matches at 7 bases. In germline, CDR1 is SGHTA, CDR2 FQGNSA. The CDR3 is made up of 15 amino acids. The V gene end was trimmed by 3 bases and the J gene end by 3 bases; junction bases not matched to a gene: 5. The CDR3 nucleotides are TGTGCCAGCAGCTTTACAGGGGAACTCTACAATGAGCAGTTCTTC. This encodes CASSFTGELYNEQFF. The full variable domain, its missing parts supplied by reference TRBV7-2 and TRBJ2-1, is GAGVSQSPSNKVTEKGKDVELRCDPISGHTALYWYRQSLGQGLEFLIYFQGNSAPDKSGLPSDRFSAERTGGSVSTLTIQRTQQEDSAVYLCASSFTGELYNEQFFGPGTRLTVL.

This chain connects TRBV27 to TRBJ2-1, with 9 bases lining up with TRBD2. Germline CDR1 MNHEY, CDR2 SMNVEV (reference sequence). The CDR3 is made up of 15 amino acids. The J segment lost 4 bases and the V segment lost 7 bases, leaving 8 bases of the junction unmatched. The CDR3: CASNPLAGIYNEQFF. CDR3 DNA: TGTGCCAGCAACCCTCTAGCGGGGATTTACAATGAGCAGTTCTTC.

The J gene is TRBJ2-1, the V gene TRBV10-2, with 7 nucleotides matching TRBD2. Germline V gene lookup returns CDR1 WSHSY and CDR2 SAAADI. The ends lost 8 bases at V and 1 base at J; junction bases unmatched: 8. CDR3 size: 15 residues. CDR3 bases: TGCGCCAGCGGGGCTAGCGGAGGTTCCTACAATGAGCAGTTCTTC. It translates to CASGASGGSYNEQFF.

This chain links TRBV7-2 with TRBJ1-5; D is ambiguous. The CDR3 spans 18 residues. V lost 5 bases to trimming and J lost 0 bases, with 20 bases between them. Germline CDR1 SGHTA, CDR2 FQGNSA. This CDR3 reads CASSTPRREAISNQPQHF. CDR3 sequence (DNA): TGTGCCAGCAGCACTCCGAGGAGGGAGGCTATTAGCAATCAGCCCCAGCATTTT.

The V call is TRBV2, the J call TRBJ2-1, with TRBD1 as a possible D gene (5 bases). Germline-derived CDR1 and CDR2 are SNHLY and FYNNEI. Trimming cost V 6 bases and J 0 bases, with 15 bases left between them. CDR3 length: 16 amino acids. The CDR3 loop reads CASSPLQAPSYNEQFF. The CDR3 DNA reads as TGTGCCAGCAGCCCCTTACAGGCCCCCTCCTACAATGAGCAGTTCTTC.

The chain carries TRBV27 and TRBJ2-3; D remains ambiguous. V dropped 7 bases and J dropped 0 bases, with 5 bases sitting between them. The CDR3 runs 12 residues. Germline V gives CDR1 MNHEY, CDR2 SMNVEV (reference sequence). The CDR3 spells CASKTSTDTQYF. The CDR3 coding sequence is TGTGCCAGCAAGACCAGCACAGATACGCAGTATTTT.

In DNA, the CDR3 is TGTGCCAGCTCACGGGGGACTAATGAAAAACTGTTTTTT. Residues: CASSRGTNEKLFF. The V call is TRBV18, the J call TRBJ1-4; possible D gene TRBD1, 5 bases. The CDR3 covers 13 residues. V dropped 4 bases and J dropped 2 bases, with 5 bases sitting between them. Germline V gene data show CDR1 as KGHSH and CDR2 as LQKENI.

Concerning this clone itself: The germline gene is not matched at one end of the junction; a read error may be the cause. CDR3: CASSQVGGYEQYF. The CDR3 bases are TGCGCCAGCAGCCAAGTAGGTGGCTACGAGCAGTACTTC. The rearrangement uses TRBV5-4 and TRBJ2-7; no clear D. Germline V CDR1 and CDR2: SGHNT, YYREEE (reference sequence). CDR3 length: 13 amino acids.

Note on this clone: Just one base apart from a much larger clone, this may be a read error. The J gene is TRBJ2-5, the V gene TRBV11-2; D is unresolved. There are 11 residues in the CDR3. V was trimmed by 1 base and J by 5 bases, leaving 2 bases between them. The germline V gene encodes CDR1 SGHAT and CDR2 FQNNGV. For the CDR3, the DNA is TGTGCCAGCAGCTTAGCGGAGACCCAGTACTTC. This sequence encodes CASSLAETQYF.

The rearrangement links TRBV28 to TRBJ2-5, with D possibly called TRBD1 or TRBD2 (5 bases each). Deletions cut 6 bases from V and 2 bases from J, with 13 bases between. This CDR3 contains 14 residues. CDR1 MDHEN and CDR2 SYDVKM come from the germline V gene. In DNA form, the CDR3 reads TGTGCCAGCAGCCCGGGACCCCGTCAAGAGACCCAGTACTTC. It yields the protein CASSPGPRQETQYF.

V gene TRBV4-3 combines with J gene TRBJ2-6, with 12 bases aligning to TRBD1. The length of the CDR3 is 20 residues. CDR1 LGHNA and CDR2 YSLEER come from the germline V gene. V lost 2 bases to trimming and J lost 2 bases; unmatched junction nucleotides: 10. The CDR3 DNA reads TGCGCCAGCAGCCAACCGGGGGACAGGGGGCGTCAAACTGGGGCCAACGTCCTGACTTTC. Residues: CASSQPGDRGRQTGANVLTF.

V gene TRBV4-3 combines with J gene TRBJ2-3, with 8 nucleotides matching TRBD2. This CDR3 contains 18 residues. The junction had 12 bases not matched to a gene; V was cut back by 0 bases and J by 4 bases. CDR1 and CDR2 from the germline V gene are LGHNA and YSLEER. The CDR3 here is CASSQDAAGGVFADTQYF. The CDR3 DNA is TGCGCCAGCAGCCAAGATGCCGCGGGAGGAGTCTTTGCAGATACGCAGTATTTT.

The chain has TRBV18 and TRBJ1-4, with D maybe TRBD1 (6 bases). Trimming cost V 3 bases and J 8 bases, with 22 bases left between them. This CDR3 is 17 amino acids long. Germline-derived CDR1 and CDR2 are KGHSH and LQKENI. CDR3 loop: CASSPTRATERGEKLFF. Here the CDR3 DNA reads TGTGCCAGCTCACCCACACGCGCGACAGAGAGGGGGGAAAAACTGTTTTTT.

This chain joins TRBV11-2 and TRBJ2-1, with D perhaps given as TRBD1 or TRBD2 (5 bases each). This CDR3 is built from 13 residues. The V end was cut by 5 bases, the J end by 10 bases, with 15 bases between. In germline, CDR1 is SGHAT, CDR2 FQNNGV. CDR3 sequence: CASSKGRIMEQFF. CDR3 nucleotide sequence: TGTGCCAGCAGCAAGGGACGCATCATGGAGCAGTTCTTC. The full variable domain, completed using reference TRBV11-2 and TRBJ2-1, is EAGVAQSPRYKIIEKRQSVAFWCNPISGHATLYWYQQILGQGPKLLIQFQNNGVVDDSQLPKDRFSAERLKGVDSTLKIQPAKLEDSAVYLCASSKGRIMEQFFGPGTRLTVL.

The CDR3 loop is CASSFLPEMTQYF. The CDR3 DNA follows: TGTGCCAGCAGCTTCCTACCAGAGATGACGCAGTATTTT. This chain joins TRBV7-2 and TRBJ2-3, with D unclear. The CDR3 contains 13 residues. V was trimmed by 3 bases and J by 9 bases, leaving 13 bases between them. Germline CDR1 reads SGHTA; CDR2 reads FQGNSA.

The V gene is TRBV2, the J gene TRBJ2-7; TRBD2 matches 9 bases. The CDR3 is 15 residues long. J lost 2 bases, V lost 0 bases, and 2 bases had no gene match. Looked up from germline, CDR1 is SNHLY and CDR2 is FYNNEI. In DNA, the CDR3 is TGTGCCAGCAGTGAAGCTAGCGGGGGCCCCTACGAGCAGTACTTC. It is translated as CASSEASGGPYEQYF.

This clone came up once. The chain joins TRBV6-1 to TRBJ1-4; 7 nucleotides align to TRBD1. The CDR3 runs to 14 residues. The junction had 5 bases not matched to a gene; V was cut back by 6 bases and J by 4 bases. Germline V gene lookup returns CDR1 MNHNS and CDR2 SASEGT. The CDR3 DNA follows: TGTGCCAGCAGGGTAGGGGGCGATAATGAAAAACTGTTTTTT. Translating gives CASRVGGDNEKLFF.

The CDR3 is CASSSGRVTDTQYF. The CDR3 DNA sequence: TGTGCCAGCAGCTCCGGGAGGGTCACAGATACGCAGTATTTT. The gene calls are TRBV13 and TRBJ2-3, with TRBD2 matching 8 bases. In germline, CDR1 is PRHDT, CDR2 FYEKMQ (reference sequence). The CDR3 is made up of 14 amino acids. The J segment lost 2 bases and the V segment lost 4 bases, leaving 2 bases of the junction unmatched.

This chain uses TRBV9 with TRBJ2-7; D might be TRBD1 (6 bases). CDR1 and CDR2 (germline): SGDLS, YYNGEE. CDR3 length: 15 amino acids. Trimming cost V 4 bases and J 0 bases, with 14 bases left between them. CDR3 DNA: TGTGCCAGCAGCCAAACCCAGGGGAGCTCCTACGAGCAGTACTTC. Encoded protein: CASSQTQGSSYEQYF.

The gene calls are TRBV9 and TRBJ1-3; no firm D call. The CDR3 contains 17 residues. Per germline, CDR1 SGDLS and CDR2 YYNGEE. Trimming stripped 4 bases from V and 6 bases from J, with 23 bases between. CDR3 amino acids: CASSPRRSSTLQNTIYF. As DNA, the CDR3 is TGTGCCAGCAGCCCCAGGAGATCGTCCACACTTCAAAACACCATATATTTT.

This clone was detected only a few times. The chain couples TRBV7-2 to TRBJ2-2; no reliable D call. V was shortened by 5 bases and J by 0 bases, with 7 bases between the two germline ends. CDR3 length: 14 amino acids. In germline, CDR1 is SGHTA, CDR2 FQGNSA. CDR3 in amino acids: CASSPTTNTGELFF. The CDR3 bases are TGTGCCAGCAGCCCGACAACGAACACCGGGGAGCTGTTTTTT. Full variable domain (outside the CDR3, taken from reference TRBV7-2 and TRBJ2-2): GAGVSQSPSNKVTEKGKDVELRCDPISGHTALYWYRQSLGQGLEFLIYFQGNSAPDKSGLPSDRFSAERTGGSVSTLTIQRTQQEDSAVYLCASSPTTNTGELFFGEGSRLTVL.

The CDR3 DNA reads TGTGCCAGCAGCTTCGAGGTAGATAAAATGAACACTGAAGCTTTCTTT. This sequence encodes CASSFEVDKMNTEAFF. V gene TRBV7-9 combines with J gene TRBJ1-1, with no clear D. Germline V gene lookup returns CDR1 SEHNR and CDR2 FQNEAQ (reference sequence). The CDR3 has 16 amino acids. V was cut by 3 bases and J by 0 bases, with 14 bases left in between. The variable domain in full, completed from reference TRBV7-9 and TRBJ1-1, reads DTGVSQNPRHKITKRGQNVTFRCDPISEHNRLYWYRQTLGQGPEFLTYFQNEAQLEKSRLLSDRFSAERPKGSFSTLEIQRTEQGDSAMYLCASSFEVDKMNTEAFFGQGTRLTVV.

This sequence joins TRBV2 and TRBJ1-2; 8 nucleotides line up with TRBD1. With 4 bases clipped from V and 7 bases from J, the junction kept 8 bases outside the gene matches. Germline V gene lookup returns CDR1 SNHLY and CDR2 FYNNEI. CDR3 length equals 14 residues. The CDR3 DNA sequence: TGTGCCAGCAGTGGGCAGACAGGGGTCTTTGGCTACACCTTC. Its protein is CASSGQTGVFGYTF.

V is TRBV7-8 and J is TRBJ2-3, with D possibly TRBD2 on 6 matching bases. Trimming stripped 6 bases from V and 8 bases from J, with 12 bases between. Germline V lookup: CDR1 SGHVS, CDR2 FQNEAQ. This CDR3 region has 12 residues. The CDR3 bases are TGTGCCAGCAGTTGGGACTCCCCTACGCAGTATTTT. It translates to CASSWDSPTQYF.

This chain links TRBV15 with TRBJ1-3, with D tentatively TRBD1 (6 bases). This CDR3 spans 16 amino acids. The V and J ends lost 3 bases and 0 bases respectively, with 12 bases between them. CDR1 is LNHNV, CDR2 YYDKDF, per germline (reference sequence). CDR3 sequence (DNA): TGTGCCACCAGCAGGTACAGGGACGTCTCTGGAAACACCATATATTTT. Translated: CATSRYRDVSGNTIYF. Drawing the rest from reference TRBV15 and TRBJ1-3, the complete variable domain is DAMVIQNPRYQVTQFGKPVTLSCSQTLNHNVMYWYQQKSSQAPKLLFHYYDKDFNNEADTPDNFQSRRPNTSFCFLDIRSPGLGDTAMYLCATSRYRDVSGNTIYFGEGSWLTVV.

The rearrangement joins TRBV7-6 to TRBJ1-2, with D unresolved. The germline CDR1 and CDR2 sequences are SGHVS and FNYEAQ. The CDR3 is made up of 14 amino acids. V was shortened by 6 bases and J by 6 bases, with 17 bases between the two germline ends. DNA for the CDR3: TGTGCCAGCAGTCCCAAGGCCGGAGACCATGGCTACACCTTC. Protein product: CASSPKAGDHGYTF.

The chain joins TRBV19 to TRBJ1-3, with D unresolved. The germline V and J ends were trimmed by 7 bases and 0 bases, with 7 bases remaining between them. The CDR3 runs 13 residues. In germline, CDR1 is LNHDA, CDR2 SQIVND (reference sequence). Here the CDR3 reads CASKSSSGNTIYF. The CDR3 DNA is TGTGCCAGTAAGAGTAGCTCTGGAAACACCATATATTTT.

The CDR3 here is CASSLPGLGAETQYF. DNA of the CDR3: TGTGCCAGCAGCTTGCCGGGACTAGGTGCAGAGACCCAGTACTTC. V usage is TRBV5-4 and J usage is TRBJ2-5, with 8 positions matching TRBD2. The V gene's germline CDR1 is SGHNT and CDR2 YYREEE (reference sequence). J was trimmed by 4 bases and V by 1 base; bases with no gene match: 6. The CDR3 extends over 15 amino acids.